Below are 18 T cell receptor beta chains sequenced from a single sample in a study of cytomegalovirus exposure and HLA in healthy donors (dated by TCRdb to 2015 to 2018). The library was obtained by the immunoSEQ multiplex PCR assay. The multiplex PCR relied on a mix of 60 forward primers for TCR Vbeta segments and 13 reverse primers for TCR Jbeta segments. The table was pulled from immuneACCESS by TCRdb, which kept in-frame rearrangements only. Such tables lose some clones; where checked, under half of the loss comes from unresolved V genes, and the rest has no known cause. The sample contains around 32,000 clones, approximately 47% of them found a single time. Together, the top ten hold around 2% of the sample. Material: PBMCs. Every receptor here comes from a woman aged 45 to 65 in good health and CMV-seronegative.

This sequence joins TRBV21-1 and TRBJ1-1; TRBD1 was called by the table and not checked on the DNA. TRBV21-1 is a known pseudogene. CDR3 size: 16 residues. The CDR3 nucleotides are TGTGCCAGCAGCAAATGGGGCAGATTTTGGGGCACTGAAGCTTTCTTT. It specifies CASSKWGRFWGTEAFF.

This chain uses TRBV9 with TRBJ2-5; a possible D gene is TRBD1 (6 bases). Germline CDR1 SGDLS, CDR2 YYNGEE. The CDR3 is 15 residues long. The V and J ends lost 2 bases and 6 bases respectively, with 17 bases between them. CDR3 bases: TGTGCCAGCAGCGTGGCGGTGGGCAGGGGAAAGACCCAGTACTTC. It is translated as CASSVAVGRGKTQYF. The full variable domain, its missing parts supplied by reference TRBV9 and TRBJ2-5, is DSGVTQTPKHLITATGQRVTLRCSPRSGDLSVYWYQQSLDQGLQFLIQYYNGEERAKGNILERFSAQQFPDLHSELNLSSLELGDSALYFCASSVAVGRGKTQYFGPGTRLLVL.

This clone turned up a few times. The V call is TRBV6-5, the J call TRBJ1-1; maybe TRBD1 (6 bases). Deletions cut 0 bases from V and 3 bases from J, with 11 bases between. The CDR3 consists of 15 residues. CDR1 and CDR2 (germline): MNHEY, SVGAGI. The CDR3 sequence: CASSYSGAGYTEAFF. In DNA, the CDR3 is TGTGCCAGCAGTTACTCGGGGGCGGGTTACACTGAAGCTTTCTTT.

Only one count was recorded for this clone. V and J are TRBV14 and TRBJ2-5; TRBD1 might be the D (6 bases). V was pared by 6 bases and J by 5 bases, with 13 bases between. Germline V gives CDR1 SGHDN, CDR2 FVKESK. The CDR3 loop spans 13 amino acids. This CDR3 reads CASRLRGRETQYF. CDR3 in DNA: TGTGCCAGCAGACTCAGGGGCCGGGAGACCCAGTACTTC.

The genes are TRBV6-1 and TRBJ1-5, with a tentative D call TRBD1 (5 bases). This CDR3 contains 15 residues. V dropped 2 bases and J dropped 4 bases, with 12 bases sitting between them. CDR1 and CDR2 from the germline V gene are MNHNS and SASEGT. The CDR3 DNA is TGTGCCAGCAGTGAAAGTCCGACAGTGAATCAGCCCCAGCATTTT. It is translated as CASSESPTVNQPQHF.

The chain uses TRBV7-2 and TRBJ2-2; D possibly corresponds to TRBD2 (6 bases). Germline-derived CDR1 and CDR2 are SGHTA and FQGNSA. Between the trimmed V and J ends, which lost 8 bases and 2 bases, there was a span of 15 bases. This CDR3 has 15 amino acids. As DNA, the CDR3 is TGTGCCAGCGGCCACGGGGAGGTAAACACCGGGGAGCTGTTTTTT. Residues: CASGHGEVNTGELFF.

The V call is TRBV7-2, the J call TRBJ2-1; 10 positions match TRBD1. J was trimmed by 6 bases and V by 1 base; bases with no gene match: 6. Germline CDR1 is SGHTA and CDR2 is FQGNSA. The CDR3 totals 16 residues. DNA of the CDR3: TGTGCCAGCAGCTTAGTGGGGACAGGGGCGAGCAATGAGCAGTTCTTC. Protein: CASSLVGTGASNEQFF.

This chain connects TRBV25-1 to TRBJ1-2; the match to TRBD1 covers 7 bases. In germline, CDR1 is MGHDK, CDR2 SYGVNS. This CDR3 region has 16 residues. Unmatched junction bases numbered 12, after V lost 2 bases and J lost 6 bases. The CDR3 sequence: CASSETGAVTSDGYTF. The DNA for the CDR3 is TGTGCCAGCAGTGAAACAGGGGCCGTTACTTCGGATGGCTACACCTTC.

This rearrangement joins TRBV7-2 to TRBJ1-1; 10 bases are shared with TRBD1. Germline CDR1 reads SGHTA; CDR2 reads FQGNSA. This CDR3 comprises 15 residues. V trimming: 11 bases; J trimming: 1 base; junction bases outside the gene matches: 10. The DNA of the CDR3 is TGTGCCGTACCCCGGGACAGGGGACAGAACACTGAAGCTTTCTTT. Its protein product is CAVPRDRGQNTEAFF.

The CDR3 reads CASRGWGDNEQFF. CDR3 coding DNA: TGTGCCAGCCGGGGGTGGGGGGACAATGAGCAGTTCTTC. V is TRBV5-4 and J is TRBJ2-1, with D tentatively TRBD2 (6 bases). Trimming pared 7 bases from V and 5 bases from J, leaving 13 bases between. The length of the CDR3 is 13 residues. CDR1 SGHNT and CDR2 YYREEE come from the germline V gene (reference sequence).

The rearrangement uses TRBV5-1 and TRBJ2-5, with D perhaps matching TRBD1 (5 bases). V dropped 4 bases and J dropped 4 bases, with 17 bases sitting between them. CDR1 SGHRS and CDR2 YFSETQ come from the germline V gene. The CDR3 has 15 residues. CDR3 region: CASSVDTGRTETQYF. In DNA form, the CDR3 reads TGCGCCAGCAGCGTTGATACAGGACGTACAGAGACCCAGTACTTC.

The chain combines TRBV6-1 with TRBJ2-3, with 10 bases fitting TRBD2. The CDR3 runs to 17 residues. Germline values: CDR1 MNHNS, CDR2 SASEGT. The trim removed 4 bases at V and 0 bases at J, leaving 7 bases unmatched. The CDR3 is CASSVASGGPSTDTQYF. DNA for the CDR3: TGTGCCAGCAGTGTGGCTAGCGGGGGCCCAAGCACAGATACGCAGTATTTT.

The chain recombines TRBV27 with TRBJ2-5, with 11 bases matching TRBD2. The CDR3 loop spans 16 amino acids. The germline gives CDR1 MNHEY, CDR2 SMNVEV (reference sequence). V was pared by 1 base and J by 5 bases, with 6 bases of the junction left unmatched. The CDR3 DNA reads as TGTGCCAGCAGTTTATACCCTAGCGGGGGGTGGGAGACCCAGTACTTC. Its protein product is CASSLYPSGGWETQYF.

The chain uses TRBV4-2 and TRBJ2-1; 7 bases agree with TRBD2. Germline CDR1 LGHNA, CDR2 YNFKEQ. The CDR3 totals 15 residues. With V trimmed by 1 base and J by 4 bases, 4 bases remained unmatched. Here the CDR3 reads CASSQAGTTYNEQFF. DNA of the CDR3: TGTGCCAGCAGCCAAGCCGGGACTACGTACAATGAGCAGTTCTTC.

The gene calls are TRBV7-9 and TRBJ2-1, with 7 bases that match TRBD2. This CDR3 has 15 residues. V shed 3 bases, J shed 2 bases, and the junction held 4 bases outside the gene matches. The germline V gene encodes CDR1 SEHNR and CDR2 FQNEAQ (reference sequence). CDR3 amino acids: CASSFRDYPYNEQFF. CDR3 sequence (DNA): TGTGCCAGCAGCTTCAGGGACTACCCCTACAATGAGCAGTTCTTC. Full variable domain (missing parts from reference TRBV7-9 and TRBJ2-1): DTGVSQNPRHKITKRGQNVTFRCDPISEHNRLYWYRQTLGQGPEFLTYFQNEAQLEKSRLLSDRFSAERPKGSFSTLEIQRTEQGDSAMYLCASSFRDYPYNEQFFGPGTRLTVL.

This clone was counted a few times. The CDR3 reads CASSWSDGQPQHF. The DNA of the CDR3 is TGTGCCAGTAGTTGGTCCGACGGGCAGCCCCAGCATTTT. The genes are TRBV19 and TRBJ1-5, with D uncertain. CDR3 length: 13 amino acids. The V gene lost 5 bases and the J gene lost 7 bases, with 12 bases spanning the gap. Germline CDR1 and CDR2: LNHDA and SQIVND (reference sequence).

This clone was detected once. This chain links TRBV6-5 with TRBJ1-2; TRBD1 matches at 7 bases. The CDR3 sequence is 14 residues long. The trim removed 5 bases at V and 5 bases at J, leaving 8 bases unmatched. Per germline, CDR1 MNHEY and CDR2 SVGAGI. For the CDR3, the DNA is TGTGCCAGCAGTCCGACGACAGGGAATTATGGCTACACCTTC. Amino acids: CASSPTTGNYGYTF.

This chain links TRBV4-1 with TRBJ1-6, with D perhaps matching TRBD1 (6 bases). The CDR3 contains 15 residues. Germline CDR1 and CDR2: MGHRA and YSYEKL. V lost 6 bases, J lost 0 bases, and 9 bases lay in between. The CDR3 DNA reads TGCGCCAGCAGACCACAGGGCTCCTATAATTCACCCCTCCACTTT. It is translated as CASRPQGSYNSPLHF.